Listed below are T cell receptor beta chains from one sample, sequenced in a study of early T cells in non-severe SARS-CoV-2 infection. TCRdb reprocessed the 5' RACE reads with MiXCR, giving one entry per CDR3 protein. The sample carries some 37,000 distinct CDR3 sequences, roughly 9.7% recorded once. The sequenced sample was whole blood. These receptors all come from an adult who was a healthcare worker with PCR-confirmed SARS-CoV-2 infection or an uninfected control (not recorded which). CDR3s include the opening cysteine and the closing phenylalanine or tryptophan. A D gene is named only where the DNA matches it firmly. Some rows mark clone size as missing; the rest say once, few, many or name a class of expanded clone.

NA	16	TRBJ2-2	TRBV28	TRBD1	CATIPSGTGNTGELFF	TGTGCCACTATACCCTCCGGGACAGGTAACACCGGGGAGCTGTTTTTT
NA	14	TRBJ2-2	TRBV5-1	NA	CASSLAQGAGELFF	TGCGCCAGCAGCTTGGCTCAGGGCGCCGGGGAGCTGTTTTTT
many	13	TRBJ2-5	TRBV2	NA	CASSPPRQETQYF	TGTGCCAGCAGTCCCCCCCGCCAAGAGACCCAGTACTTC
many	12	TRBJ1-1	TRBV12-3/TRBV12-4	TRBD1	CASSPGTAEAFF	TGTGCCAGCAGTCCCGGGACAGCTGAAGCTTTCTTT
many	15	TRBJ1-2	TRBV7-2	NA	CASSFLRTTNYGYTF	TGTGCCAGCAGCTTCCTCAGGACAACTAACTATGGCTACACCTTC
NA	14	TRBJ2-5	TRBV6-2/TRBV6-3	NA	CASSYSSVQETQYF	TGTGCCAGCAGTTACTCGAGCGTCCAAGAGACCCAGTACTTC
NA	15	TRBJ2-1	TRBV5-1	NA	CASSMARALINEQFF	TGCGCCAGCAGCATGGCCCGGGCCCTCATCAATGAGCAGTTCTTC
NA	14	TRBJ1-2	TRBV5-1	TRBD1	CASSLAGTGGGYTF	TGCGCCAGCAGCTTGGCCGGGACAGGGGGTGGCTACACCTTC
many	12	TRBJ2-1	TRBV28	NA	CATGGRILGQFF	TGTGCCACGGGTGGGCGGATCCTTGGGCAGTTCTTC
NA	11	TRBJ2-1	TRBV6-2/TRBV6-3	TRBD1	CASRTRDRAVF	TGTGCCAGCAGGACCCGGGACAGGGCAGTCTTC
few	15	TRBJ1-2	TRBV19	TRBD1	CASSIRGTVFYGYTF	TGTGCCAGTAGTATACGAGGGACAGTGTTTTATGGCTACACCTTC
few	15	TRBJ2-6	TRBV13	NA	CASSLIVSGANVLTF	TGTGCCAGCAGCTTAATAGTCTCTGGGGCCAACGTCCTGACTTTC
many	14	TRBJ1-3	TRBV20-1	NA	CSARGGGVADTIYF	TGCAGTGCTAGAGGGGGGGGCGTTGCAGACACCATATATTTT
many	10	TRBJ1-1	TRBV2	NA	CASESTEAFF	TGTGCCAGCGAGTCCACTGAAGCTTTCTTT
NA	15	TRBJ2-5	TRBV2	NA	CASSEARTDQETQYF	TGTGCCAGCAGCGAGGCTAGGACAGACCAAGAGACCCAGTACTTC
NA	15	TRBJ1-2	TRBV7-2	NA	CASSLRTADNYGYTF	TGTGCCAGCAGCTTGCGGACAGCCGACAACTATGGCTACACCTTC
many	15	TRBJ2-1	TRBV3-1	TRBD2	CASRSGGSSYNEQFF	TGTGCCAGCAGGTCGGGGGGGAGCTCCTACAATGAGCAGTTCTTC
few	14	TRBJ2-5	TRBV7-2	NA	CASSLARGDETQYF	TGTGCCAGCAGCTTAGCACGGGGTGATGAGACCCAGTACTTC
few	15	TRBJ1-5	TRBV7-2	TRBD1	CASSRDRSRNQPQHF	TGTGCCAGCAGCCGGGACAGAAGTAGAAATCAGCCCCAGCATTTT
NA	16	TRBJ2-2	TRBV9	TRBD1	CASSAEHRGNTGELFF	TGTGCCAGCAGCGCTGAACACAGGGGGAACACCGGGGAGCTGTTTTTT
many	14	TRBJ2-3	TRBV5-1	TRBD1	CASSPGQGTDTQYF	TGCGCCAGCAGCCCCGGACAGGGCACAGATACGCAGTATTTT
many	14	TRBJ2-7	TRBV20-1	NA	CSASAVGVGNEQYF	TGCAGTGCTAGTGCGGTCGGAGTTGGGAACGAGCAGTACTTC
many	13	TRBJ2-7	TRBV6-5	NA	CASSPQGPYEQYF	TGTGCCAGCAGCCCACAGGGCCCCTACGAGCAGTACTTC
many	14	TRBJ2-5	TRBV5-1	NA	CASSFALDVETQYF	TGCGCCAGCAGCTTTGCCCTGGACGTCGAGACCCAGTACTTC
NA	13	TRBJ1-1	TRBV5-6	NA	CASSYGRGTEAFF	TGTGCCAGCAGCTACGGACGGGGCACTGAAGCTTTCTTT
many	14	TRBJ2-1	TRBV29-1	NA	CSVEDWSGDNEQFF	TGCAGCGTTGAAGATTGGTCTGGGGACAATGAGCAGTTCTTC